These 23 T cell receptor beta chains originate from one sample sequenced in a study of Ad26.COV2.S vaccination and SARS-CoV-2 variants. Sequencing was performed with immunoSEQ multiplex PCR; in TCRdb, only in-frame clones are kept and a portion is missing. The sample contains about 320,000 clones, around 83% of which appear only once. The treatment here: some 20 received Ad26.COV2.S at low or high dose, single or two shots; about 5 received placebo; per-sample allocation not given. Vaccine and placebo recipients were sampled on day 63 after the first injection. Sequencing used peripheral blood, obtained in a trial of Ad26.COV2.S vaccine versus placebo. These receptor sequences come from a person aged 18-60 years who received the Ad26.COV2.S COVID-19 vaccine or a placebo.

This chain uses TRBV11-2 with TRBJ2-7; maybe TRBD2 (5 bases). The CDR3 is made up of 14 amino acids. Trimming cost V 2 bases and J 6 bases, with 14 bases left between them. Germline V gene lookup returns CDR1 SGHAT and CDR2 FQNNGV. The CDR3 protein is CASSLFDGVAEQYF. CDR3 in DNA: TGTGCCAGCAGCTTATTCGACGGGGTAGCCGAGCAGTACTTC.

The chain is built from TRBV18 and TRBJ1-2; maybe TRBD1 (5 bases). The CDR3 sequence is 16 residues long. Deletions cut 0 bases from V and 6 bases from J, with 17 bases between. Germline CDR1 reads KGHSH; CDR2 reads LQKENI. The CDR3 bases are TGTGCCAGCTCACCACCCGCCCAGGGACTTTTGCATGGCTACACCTTC. This sequence encodes CASSPPAQGLLHGYTF.

The rearrangement links TRBV18 to TRBJ1-2; D remains unclear. The germline V and J ends were trimmed by 1 base and 3 bases, with 9 bases remaining between them. Germline lookup yields CDR1 KGHSH and CDR2 LQKENI. CDR3 size: 14 residues. The CDR3 DNA reads as TGTGCCAGCTCACCACGCCCGCAAGACTATGGCTACACCTTC. It translates to CASSPRPQDYGYTF.

This chain uses TRBV20-1 with TRBJ1-1; 8 bases agree with TRBD1. Trimming took 7 bases from V and 8 from J; bases not matched to a gene: 6. Germline V gene sequence: CDR1 DFQATT, CDR2 SNEGSKA (reference sequence). The CDR3 runs 11 residues. The CDR3 spells CSVDRGQEAFF. CDR3 nucleotides: TGCAGTGTCGACAGGGGCCAGGAAGCTTTCTTT.

The V call is TRBV7-9, the J call TRBJ2-2; TRBD1 is a possible D gene (6 bases). Trimming removed 4 bases at V and 0 bases at J, with 9 bases between. CDR3 length equals 15 residues. Germline loops: CDR1 SEHNR, CDR2 FQNEAQ (reference sequence). The chain's CDR3 is CASSSGQSNTGELFF. As DNA, the CDR3 is TGTGCCAGCAGCTCGGGACAATCGAACACCGGGGAGCTGTTTTTT.

Details on this clone: The same CDR3 arises from other DNA sequences in this sample as well. This chain links TRBV18 with TRBJ1-2; D remains ambiguous. V shed 2 bases and J shed 8 bases, with 12 bases lying between them. CDR1 is KGHSH and CDR2 is LQKENI in the germline V gene. CDR3 length: 13 residues. DNA of the CDR3: TGTGCCAGCTCACCATCAGATACACGAGGCTACACCTTC. It codes for CASSPSDTRGYTF.

The J gene is TRBJ2-3, the V gene TRBV6-1; the D gene could be TRBD1 or TRBD2 (5 bases each). CDR1 is MNHNS, CDR2 SASEGT, per germline. The CDR3 has 14 residues. V lost 0 bases to trimming and J lost 4 bases, with 8 bases between them. DNA for the CDR3: TGTGCCAGCAGTGAAGCGTTGGGGGCAGATACGCAGTATTTT. Translation gives CASSEALGADTQYF.

This sequence joins TRBV7-2 and TRBJ1-6, with D maybe TRBD1 (5 bases). Between the trimmed V and J ends, which lost 4 bases and 6 bases, there was a span of 10 bases. This CDR3 comprises 14 residues. The germline CDR1 and CDR2 sequences are SGHTA and FQGNSA. Here the CDR3 DNA reads TGTGCCAGCAGCTGGGACGGGACTAATTCACCCCTCCACTTT. Translating gives CASSWDGTNSPLHF.

V is TRBV7-2 and J is TRBJ2-7; no clear D gene. Germline V gene sequence: CDR1 SGHTA, CDR2 FQGNSA. Trimming pared 5 bases from V and 0 bases from J, leaving 11 bases between. The CDR3 has 14 residues. The CDR3 here is CASSSGPYSYEQYF. The CDR3 region has the DNA TGTGCCAGCAGCAGTGGGCCTTACTCCTACGAGCAGTACTTC.

This clone has just a few counts. The chain links TRBV5-1 to TRBJ2-1, with D perhaps matching TRBD2 (5 bases). From germline, CDR1 is SGHRS and CDR2 YFSETQ. The CDR3 length is 14 residues. Trimming took 0 bases from V and 6 from J, leaving 10 bases between them. The CDR3 loop is CASSLGGWANEQFF. The CDR3 coding sequence is TGCGCCAGCAGCTTGGGCGGGTGGGCCAATGAGCAGTTCTTC.

This clone has just one count. This rearrangement joins TRBV9 to TRBJ1-3; D is undetermined. Germline V gene lookup returns CDR1 SGDLS and CDR2 YYNGEE. The length of the CDR3 is 19 residues. V shed 0 bases and J shed 0 bases, with 19 bases lying between them. The CDR3 sequence: CASSVALGQPQSSGNTIYF. CDR3 bases: TGTGCCAGCAGCGTAGCTCTTGGGCAGCCGCAGAGCTCTGGAAACACCATATATTTT.

V usage is TRBV14 and J usage is TRBJ2-2; 8 nucleotides match TRBD2. Germline V gene sequence: CDR1 SGHDN, CDR2 FVKESK. The CDR3 runs 18 residues. J gave up 5 bases and V 0 bases, and 11 bases lay outside the gene matches. For the CDR3, the DNA is TGTGCCAGCAGCCAAGACCCCACCAGCGGGGGCATTACCGGGGAGCTGTTTTTT. Its translation: CASSQDPTSGGITGELFF.

The rearrangement links TRBV24-1 to TRBJ2-2; D assignment may be TRBD1 or TRBD2 (6 bases each). Between the trimmed V and J ends, which lost 3 bases and 3 bases, there was a span of 13 bases. Germline-derived CDR1 and CDR2 are KGHDR and SFDVKD. This CDR3 region has 16 residues. CDR3 region: CATSDVRGADTGELFF. The CDR3, as DNA: TGTGCCACCAGTGATGTAAGGGGGGCGGACACCGGGGAGCTGTTTTTT.

CDR3 coding DNA: TGTGCCAGCAGTTACGGGACAGGGTTAAGAGAGACCCAGTACTTC. This encodes CASSYGTGLRETQYF. The V call is TRBV6-5, the J call TRBJ2-5; TRBD1 matches at 9 bases. Per the germline V gene, CDR1 is MNHEY and CDR2 is SVGAGI. Unmatched junction bases numbered 5, after V lost 2 bases and J lost 4 bases. The CDR3 loop spans 15 amino acids.

This chain joins TRBV11-3 and TRBJ2-1, with 10 nucleotides matching TRBD1. The germline V gene has CDR1 SGHNT and CDR2 YENEEA. This CDR3 comprises 15 residues. The V segment lost 5 bases and the J segment 7 bases; nucleotides outside the gene matches: 8. The CDR3 coding sequence is TGTGCCAGCAGCCCCCGGACAGGGGGTACTAATGAGCAGTTCTTC. It translates to CASSPRTGGTNEQFF.

There are many counts of this clone. The chain couples TRBV19 to TRBJ2-2; 9 bases are shared with TRBD1. V trimming: 4 bases; J trimming: 4 bases; junction bases outside the gene matches: 4. Germline assignment: CDR1 LNHDA and CDR2 SQIVND (reference sequence). The length of the CDR3 is 15 residues. The CDR3 DNA sequence: TGTGCCAGTAGTAACCCGGGACAGGGCACCGGGGAGCTGTTTTTT. Protein: CASSNPGQGTGELFF.

V gene TRBV7-2 combines with J gene TRBJ1-2; no definite D call. Looked up from germline, CDR1 is SGHTA and CDR2 is FQGNSA. CDR3 length: 12 residues. Trimming took off 3 bases at V and 7 bases at J, with 9 bases between the two ends. CDR3 region: CASSLPRSGYTF. The CDR3, as DNA: TGTGCCAGCAGCTTGCCACGTTCTGGCTACACCTTC.

The chain links TRBV7-2 to TRBJ2-6, with 8 bases identical to TRBD1. CDR3 length: 17 amino acids. Per the germline V gene, CDR1 is SGHTA and CDR2 is FQGNSA. V trimming: 4 bases; J trimming: 0 bases; junction bases outside the gene matches: 5. The CDR3 sequence is CASSSGTGDSGANVLTF. CDR3 nucleotides: TGTGCCAGCAGCTCAGGGACAGGAGACTCTGGGGCCAACGTCCTGACTTTC. The variable domain in full, with the rest retrieved from reference TRBV7-2 and TRBJ2-6, is GAGVSQSPSNKVTEKGKDVELRCDPISGHTALYWYRQSLGQGLEFLIYFQGNSAPDKSGLPSDRFSAERTGGSVSTLTIQRTQQEDSAVYLCASSSGTGDSGANVLTFGAGSRLTVL.

The chain joins TRBV19 to TRBJ1-2, with 9 bases fitting TRBD1. Germline trimming cut 6 bases from V and 6 bases from J; bases unmatched to any gene: 8. This CDR3 has 14 amino acids. Germline loops: CDR1 LNHDA, CDR2 SQIVND (reference sequence). The CDR3 protein is CASSPGQGSHGYTF. The CDR3 region has the DNA TGTGCCAGTAGCCCGGGACAGGGTTCTCATGGCTACACCTTC.

The chain recombines TRBV3-1 (or the pseudogene TRBV3-2) with TRBJ1-6, with 9 bases fitting TRBD1. The J segment lost 10 bases and the V segment lost 2 bases, leaving 6 bases of the junction unmatched. Looked up from germline, CDR1 is LGHDT and CDR2 is YNNKEL (reference sequence). This CDR3 region has 15 residues. The CDR3 sequence is CASSQSWTGDSPLHF. DNA of the CDR3: TGTGCCAGCAGCCAAAGTTGGACAGGGGACTCACCCCTCCACTTT.

This chain joins TRBV4-2 and TRBJ1-4; no firm D call. CDR1 is LGHNA and CDR2 is YNFKEQ in the germline V gene. V was cut by 4 bases and J by 5 bases, with 14 bases left in between. The length of the CDR3 is 15 residues. The CDR3 reads CASSPDPGTNEKLFF. CDR3 bases: TGTGCCAGCAGCCCCGACCCGGGAACCAATGAAAAACTGTTTTTT.

Only a few counts were recorded for this clone. This chain connects TRBV4-1 to TRBJ2-2; D gene unclear. Germline values: CDR1 MGHRA, CDR2 YSYEKL. The length of the CDR3 is 17 residues. Trimming cost V 3 bases and J 2 bases, with 16 bases left between them. The DNA for the CDR3 is TGCGCCAGCAGCCAGAAACGTAACCGGGCCAACACCGGGGAGCTGTTTTTT. Its translation: CASSQKRNRANTGELFF.

The chain combines TRBV3-1 (or the pseudogene TRBV3-2) with TRBJ1-2, with 8 bases matching TRBD1. The CDR3 contains 15 residues. The V gene's germline CDR1 is LGHDT and CDR2 YNNKEL (reference sequence). V lost 4 bases to trimming and J lost 7 bases; unmatched junction nucleotides: 11. The chain's CDR3 is CASSPQGAQSSGYTF. The CDR3 nucleotides read TGTGCCAGCAGCCCTCAGGGGGCGCAGAGTTCTGGCTACACCTTC.